This T cell receptor beta chain was profiled in a study of cytomegalovirus exposure and HLA in healthy donors. The PCR contained 60 Vbeta and 13 Jbeta primers. Clones were read by immunoSEQ multiplex PCR, and TCRdb kept only the in-frame ones, dropping some. This table holds nearly 95,000 clones, 63% found once. CDR3 size: 15 residues. Germline-derived CDR1 and CDR2 are SGHNT and YYREEE (reference sequence). The V gene lost 3 bases and the J gene lost 2 bases, with 14 bases spanning the gap. The J gene is TRBJ1-1, the V gene TRBV5-4; D is unclear. The receptor comes from a woman aged 25 to 45 in good health and CMV-seronegative. Source material: PBMCs. The CDR3 sequence is CASSSNQAGNTEAFF. CDR3 nucleotides: TGTGCCAGCAGCTCGAATCAGGCGGGCAACACTGAAGCTTTCTTT. Filled out from reference TRBV5-4 and TRBJ1-1, the complete variable domain reads ETGVTQSPTHLIKTRGQQVTLRCSSQSGHNTVSWYQQALGQGPQFIFQYYREEENGRGNFPPRFSGLQFPNYSSELNVNALELDDSALYLCASSSNQAGNTEAFFGQGTRLTVV.